These T cell receptor beta chains were read from a single sample in a study of cytotoxic CD8 clonotypes in ibrutinib-treated CLL. Clones were sequenced by immunoSEQ multiplex PCR, and TCRdb holds only the in-frame ones, with some missing. This table holds 150,000 or so clones, roughly 77% found once. Sequenced here: PBMCs, sampled after 12 months of ibrutinib treatment. The receptors originated from a human donor with chronic lymphocytic leukemia. Both conserved end residues are part of each CDR3. A D gene is named only where the DNA matches it firmly. Clone sizes are given selectively: once, few, many, or a class where the clone is expanded.

clone size: -; J gene: TRBJ2-5; D gene: -; V gene: TRBV2; CDR3 DNA: TGTGCCGTACTTCGGGACAACCAAGAGACCCAGTACTTC; CDR3 protein: CAVLRDNQETQYF
clone size: -; J gene: TRBJ2-7; D gene: TRBD2; V gene: TRBV28; CDR3 DNA: TGTGCCAGCAGAGGAGGGACTAGCGGGGCCTACGAGCAGTACTTC; CDR3 protein: CASRGGTSGAYEQYF
clone size: once; J gene: TRBJ1-2; D gene: TRBD1; V gene: TRBV27; CDR3 DNA: TGTGCCAGCAGTTTATATGGGACAGGGCCCTATGGCTACACCTTC; CDR3 protein: CASSLYGTGPYGYTF
clone size: -; J gene: TRBJ1-2; D gene: -; V gene: TRBV6-6; CDR3 DNA: TGTGCCAGCAGTTACGATAATTATGGCTACACCTTC; CDR3 protein: CASSYDNYGYTF
clone size: few; J gene: TRBJ1-2; D gene: -; V gene: TRBV27; CDR3 DNA: TGTGCCAGCAGTTTAGCGCAGGGAATCTATGGCTACACCTTC; CDR3 protein: CASSLAQGIYGYTF
clone size: -; J gene: TRBJ2-6; D gene: -; V gene: TRBV11-2; CDR3 DNA: TGTGCCAGCAGTCCCCGGGAGCCATGGCAGGGATCTGGGGCCAACGTCCTGACTTTC; CDR3 protein: CASSPREPWQGSGANVLTF
clone size: -; J gene: TRBJ1-1; D gene: -; V gene: TRBV19; CDR3 DNA: TGTGCCAGTAGTATAGTAGCCGGGAACACTGAAGCTTTCTTT; CDR3 protein: CASSIVAGNTEAFF
clone size: -; J gene: TRBJ2-2; D gene: -; V gene: TRBV5-1; CDR3 DNA: TGCGCCAGCAGCTTGGAGGCGTCCGGGGAGCTGTTTTTT; CDR3 protein: CASSLEASGELFF
clone size: -; J gene: TRBJ2-5; D gene: -; V gene: TRBV7-7; CDR3 DNA: TGTGCTAGCAGCCCCTTAAGCTCCAGAGAGACCCAGTACTTC; CDR3 protein: CASSPLSSRETQYF
clone size: -; J gene: TRBJ1-2; D gene: TRBD1; V gene: TRBV28; CDR3 DNA: TGTGCCAGCAGCGACAGGGTCGGCTACACCTTC; CDR3 protein: CASSDRVGYTF
clone size: -; J gene: TRBJ2-3; D gene: -; V gene: TRBV18; CDR3 DNA: TGTGCCAGCTCTGATGCGCGGGACACAGATACGCAGTATTTT; CDR3 protein: CASSDARDTDTQYF
clone size: -; J gene: TRBJ1-5; D gene: -; V gene: TRBV19; CDR3 DNA: TGTGCCAGTAGTGAAAGTTGGGGCAATCAGCCCCAGCATTTT; CDR3 protein: CASSESWGNQPQHF
clone size: -; J gene: TRBJ1-2; D gene: -; V gene: TRBV20-1; CDR3 DNA: TGCAGTGCTATAACAGTCGGCTACACCTTC; CDR3 protein: CSAITVGYTF
clone size: -; J gene: TRBJ2-7; D gene: -; V gene: TRBV29-1; CDR3 DNA: TGCAGCGTTGATGTATCGGGGGGCATGTACGAGCAGTACTTC; CDR3 protein: CSVDVSGGMYEQYF
clone size: -; J gene: TRBJ2-4; D gene: -; V gene: TRBV4-1; CDR3 DNA: TGCGCCAGCAGCCAAGTGAGGGGGGGTGACCTAGCCAAAAACATTCAGTACTTC; CDR3 protein: CASSQVRGGDLAKNIQYF
clone size: -; J gene: TRBJ2-1; D gene: -; V gene: TRBV7-2; CDR3 DNA: TGTGCCAGCAGCCCCGTGGGGGGGCAGTACAATGAGCAGTTCTTC; CDR3 protein: CASSPVGGQYNEQFF
clone size: -; J gene: TRBJ1-5; D gene: -; V gene: TRBV6-6; CDR3 DNA: TGTGCCAGCAGTTACCCTCGGGACAGCAATCAGCCCCAGCATTTT; CDR3 protein: CASSYPRDSNQPQHF
clone size: once; J gene: TRBJ2-3; D gene: -; V gene: TRBV19; CDR3 DNA: TGTGCCAGTAGTATAGACCCCCTATACATTAGCACAGATACGCAGTATTTT; CDR3 protein: CASSIDPLYISTDTQYF
clone size: -; J gene: TRBJ1-3; D gene: -; V gene: TRBV5-1; CDR3 DNA: TGCGCCAGCAGACAGGACAGCCTTGGAAACACCATATATTTT; CDR3 protein: CASRQDSLGNTIYF